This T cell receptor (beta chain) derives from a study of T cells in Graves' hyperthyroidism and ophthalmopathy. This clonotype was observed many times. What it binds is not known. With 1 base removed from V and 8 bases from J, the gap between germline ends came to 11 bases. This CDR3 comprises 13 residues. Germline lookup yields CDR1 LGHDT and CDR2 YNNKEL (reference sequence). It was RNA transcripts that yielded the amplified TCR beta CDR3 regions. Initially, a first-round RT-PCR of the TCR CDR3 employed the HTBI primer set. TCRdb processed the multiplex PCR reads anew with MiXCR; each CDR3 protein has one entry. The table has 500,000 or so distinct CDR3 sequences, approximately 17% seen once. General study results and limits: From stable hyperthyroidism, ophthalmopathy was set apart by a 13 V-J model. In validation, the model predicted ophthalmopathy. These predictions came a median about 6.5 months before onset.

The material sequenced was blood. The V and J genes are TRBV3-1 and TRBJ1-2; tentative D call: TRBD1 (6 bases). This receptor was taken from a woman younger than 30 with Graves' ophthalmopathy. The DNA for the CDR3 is TGTGCCAGCAGCCAAGTTGGGGGCGGCGGCTACACCTTC. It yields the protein CASSQVGGGGYTF.